This T cell receptor beta chain is drawn from a study of blood T cell repertoires in COVID-19. The overall study: Acute-phase and convalescent COVID-19 samples originated in the United States, Italy and Spain. Sources were T cells, B-cell-depleted T cells, or PBMCs; the material itself was cDNA or gDNA.

In germline, CDR1 is MNHEY, CDR2 SMNVEV (reference sequence). The CDR3 length is 13 residues. V was shortened by 6 bases and J by 2 bases, with 8 bases between the two germline ends. In the source study's methods: Reference gene primers were amplified, and this amplification served to estimate nucleated cell counts. Here immunoSEQ multiplex PCR was the method, and the copy in TCRdb shows in-frame clones only, minus some. V and J calls and clone size come straight from that table; D and trimming were deduced from the DNA. The table lists 30,000 to 40,000 clones, roughly 74% of them singletons. Followed over time, Seattle patients had been enrolled while infection was active.

The chain is built from TRBV27 and TRBJ1-5; no clear D. The source is a man between 70 and 80 years old with COVID-19, enrolled during active disease. Specimen: peripheral blood. The CDR3 reads CASRRVGNQPQHF. The CDR3 DNA reads as TGTGCCAGCAGGAGGGTAGGCAATCAGCCCCAGCATTTT.